The present TCR beta chain was sequenced within a study of cytomegalovirus exposure and HLA in healthy donors. The J segment lost 0 bases and the V segment lost 0 bases, leaving 2 bases of the junction unmatched. CDR1 and CDR2 (germline): MNHNS, SASEGT. This CDR3 spans 16 amino acids. The PCR was carried out with 60 Vbeta primers and 13 Jbeta primers. Sequencing used immunoSEQ multiplex PCR; TCRdb keeps in-frame clones, though not all of them. The sample consists of almost 70,000 clones, approximately 70% of them appearing once. V gene TRBV6-1 combines with J gene TRBJ2-1; the match to TRBD2 covers 7 bases. The TCR originated in a male donor in good health and CMV-seropositive. The sample consisted of PBMCs. The CDR3 spells CASSEAASGSYNEQFF. The CDR3 DNA follows: TGTGCCAGCAGTGAAGCGGCTAGCGGCTCCTACAATGAGCAGTTCTTC.